Listed below are T cell receptor beta chains from one sample, sequenced in a study of CD8 T cells in Susac syndrome. TCRdb processed the immunoSEQ multiplex PCR reads anew with MiXCR; each CDR3 protein has one entry. The table records 90,000 to 110,000 distinct CDR3 sequences, about 96% of them present only once. The material sequenced was CD4+ T cells from PBMCs. The source of these receptors is a human donor in good health. CDR3s include the opening cysteine and the closing phenylalanine or tryptophan. Fields, in order: clone size, D gene, J gene, V gene, CDR3 DNA, CDR3 protein. The D gene is left open where the match is weak. Expanded clones get a size class; other rows say once, few or many, or leave the size out.

abundance: -; d_gene: TRBD2; j_gene: TRBJ2-5; v_gene: TRBV7-9; CDR3nt: TGTGCCAGCAGCAAGGGACTAGCGGGGCAAGAGACCCAGTACTTC; CDR3aa: CASSKGLAGQETQYF
abundance: -; d_gene: -; j_gene: TRBJ2-1; v_gene: TRBV12-3/TRBV12-4; CDR3nt: TGTGCCAGCAGTCTCTCAGGGCAGGGGGGTGAGCAGTTCTTC; CDR3aa: CASSLSGQGGEQFF
abundance: -; d_gene: -; j_gene: TRBJ2-7; v_gene: TRBV19; CDR3nt: TGTGCCAGTAGTATGGGGTTCGGGAGCTCCTACGAGCAGTACTTC; CDR3aa: CASSMGFGSSYEQYF
abundance: -; d_gene: -; j_gene: TRBJ1-1; v_gene: TRBV28; CDR3nt: TGTGCCAGCAGTTTGGGCGGGAGGGCGGAAGCTTTCTTT; CDR3aa: CASSLGGRAEAFF
abundance: -; d_gene: -; j_gene: TRBJ2-4; v_gene: TRBV29-1; CDR3nt: TGCAGCGTTTCTATGGCCAAAAACATTCAGTACTTC; CDR3aa: CSVSMAKNIQYF
abundance: -; d_gene: TRBD1; j_gene: TRBJ1-1; v_gene: TRBV29-1; CDR3nt: TGCAGCGTTGTAAGGGGGCGATCCACTGAAGCTTTCTTT; CDR3aa: CSVVRGRSTEAFF
abundance: -; d_gene: TRBD1; j_gene: TRBJ1-5; v_gene: TRBV29-1; CDR3nt: TGCAGCGTCGGTACCGGGACAGGGTGGGGGCAGCCCCAGCATTTT; CDR3aa: CSVGTGTGWGQPQHF
abundance: -; d_gene: TRBD1; j_gene: TRBJ2-4; v_gene: TRBV2; CDR3nt: TGTGCCAGCAGTGTACCCGGGACAGGGAAAAACATTCAGTACTTC; CDR3aa: CASSVPGTGKNIQYF
abundance: -; d_gene: -; j_gene: TRBJ1-1; v_gene: TRBV18; CDR3nt: TGTGCCAGCTCGCCGCAAGCGAACACTGAAGCTTTCTTT; CDR3aa: CASSPQANTEAFF
abundance: -; d_gene: TRBD1; j_gene: TRBJ1-1; v_gene: TRBV5-1; CDR3nt: TGCGCCAGCAGCGGACAGGGCACTGAAGCTTTCTTT; CDR3aa: CASSGQGTEAFF
abundance: -; d_gene: TRBD1; j_gene: TRBJ1-1; v_gene: TRBV13; CDR3nt: TGTGCCAGCAGCGATAGCGGACAGGGAGGCACTGAAGCTTTCTTT; CDR3aa: CASSDSGQGGTEAFF
abundance: -; d_gene: TRBD1; j_gene: TRBJ2-7; v_gene: TRBV6-6; CDR3nt: TGTGCCAGCAGTGACCGGGACAGGTCTACCTACGAGCAGTACTTC; CDR3aa: CASSDRDRSTYEQYF
abundance: -; d_gene: TRBD2; j_gene: TRBJ2-7; v_gene: TRBV5-1; CDR3nt: TGCGCCAGCAGCTCTAGCGGAGGGACCTACGAGCAGTACTTC; CDR3aa: CASSSSGGTYEQYF
abundance: -; d_gene: -; j_gene: TRBJ2-2; v_gene: TRBV18; CDR3nt: TGTGCCAGCTCACCTTGGGCAGGGGACACCGGGGAGCTGTTTTTT; CDR3aa: CASSPWAGDTGELFF
abundance: once; d_gene: -; j_gene: TRBJ2-3; v_gene: TRBV6-6; CDR3nt: TGTGCCAGCCGGGCGAGGGGGGACACAGATACGCAGTATTTT; CDR3aa: CASRARGDTDTQYF
abundance: -; d_gene: TRBD2; j_gene: TRBJ2-6; v_gene: TRBV7-9; CDR3nt: TGTGCCAGCAGCTCCCCCCGGGAGGAGGGGGCCAACGTCCTGACTTTC; CDR3aa: CASSSPREEGANVLTF
abundance: -; d_gene: TRBD2; j_gene: TRBJ2-5; v_gene: TRBV3-1; CDR3nt: TGTGCCAGCAGCCAGCGGGAGGCGATGGGAGAGACCCAGTACTTC; CDR3aa: CASSQREAMGETQYF
abundance: -; d_gene: -; j_gene: TRBJ1-2; v_gene: TRBV19; CDR3nt: TGTGCCAGCCAAAGAGGGCGGGACGGCGGCTACACCTTC; CDR3aa: CASQRGRDGGYTF
abundance: -; d_gene: -; j_gene: TRBJ2-3; v_gene: TRBV7-8; CDR3nt: TGTGCCAGCAGCCTCTCTTCCAGGGGGGCAGATACGCAGTATTTT; CDR3aa: CASSLSSRGADTQYF
abundance: -; d_gene: -; j_gene: TRBJ1-5; v_gene: TRBV20-1; CDR3nt: TGCAGTGCTCCTGGGGGTCTCAATCAGCCCCAGCATTTT; CDR3aa: CSAPGGLNQPQHF
abundance: -; d_gene: -; j_gene: TRBJ2-1; v_gene: TRBV24-1; CDR3nt: TGTGCCACCAGCGGACCTTCCAAGGGCTCCTACAATGAGCAGTTCTTC; CDR3aa: CATSGPSKGSYNEQFF
abundance: -; d_gene: TRBD2; j_gene: TRBJ2-5; v_gene: TRBV12-3/TRBV12-4; CDR3nt: TGTGCCAGCAGTCCCGGGACTAGCGTCGATGTAGGAAAGACCCAGTACTTC; CDR3aa: CASSPGTSVDVGKTQYF
abundance: -; d_gene: -; j_gene: TRBJ2-7; v_gene: TRBV20-1; CDR3nt: TGCAGTGCTAGGGGGCAGGGCCCCTACGAGCAGTACTTC; CDR3aa: CSARGQGPYEQYF
abundance: -; d_gene: -; j_gene: TRBJ2-2; v_gene: TRBV9; CDR3nt: TGTGCCAGCAGCGTAGGGCACCTAGACACCGGGGAGCTGTTTTTT; CDR3aa: CASSVGHLDTGELFF
abundance: -; d_gene: TRBD2; j_gene: TRBJ2-4; v_gene: TRBV7-2; CDR3nt: TGTGCCAGCAGCTTAGGGTGGCTAGCGGGAGTAGTCGGCATTCAGTACTTC; CDR3aa: CASSLGWLAGVVGIQYF
abundance: -; d_gene: -; j_gene: TRBJ2-5; v_gene: TRBV18; CDR3nt: TGTGCCAGCTCAACCGAGCACAGGGTGGAGACCCAGTACTTC; CDR3aa: CASSTEHRVETQYF
abundance: -; d_gene: -; j_gene: TRBJ2-1; v_gene: TRBV20-1; CDR3nt: TGCAGTGCTAGAGACGGCGGGGACTACAATGAGCAGTTCTTC; CDR3aa: CSARDGGDYNEQFF
abundance: -; d_gene: TRBD2; j_gene: TRBJ2-3; v_gene: TRBV20-1; CDR3nt: TGCAGTGCTAGACTAGCGGGAGTTACAGATACGCAGTATTTT; CDR3aa: CSARLAGVTDTQYF
abundance: -; d_gene: -; j_gene: TRBJ2-7; v_gene: TRBV9; CDR3nt: TGTGCCAGCAGCGTAGCAAGGTCCCCTGTCGAGCAGTACTTC; CDR3aa: CASSVARSPVEQYF
abundance: -; d_gene: -; j_gene: TRBJ2-7; v_gene: TRBV28; CDR3nt: TGTGCCAGCAGTTTATATTGGACCGGGACAAAGTTCTCCTACGAGCAGTACTTC; CDR3aa: CASSLYWTGTKFSYEQYF
abundance: -; d_gene: TRBD1; j_gene: TRBJ1-5; v_gene: TRBV2; CDR3nt: TGTGCCAGCAGCCGGACAGGTTTGGATAATCAGCCCCAGCATTTT; CDR3aa: CASSRTGLDNQPQHF
abundance: -; d_gene: -; j_gene: TRBJ2-1; v_gene: TRBV20-1; CDR3nt: TGCAGTGCGGGGCGGGCGGGTAGCTCCTACAATGAGCAGTTCTTC; CDR3aa: CSAGRAGSSYNEQFF
abundance: -; d_gene: -; j_gene: TRBJ1-3; v_gene: TRBV3-1; CDR3nt: TGTGCCAGCAGAGCTAAGCCGACACCCTCGGAGGGAAACACCATATATTTT; CDR3aa: CASRAKPTPSEGNTIYF
abundance: -; d_gene: TRBD1; j_gene: TRBJ2-7; v_gene: TRBV19; CDR3nt: TGTGCCAGTAGTATTACTTCGGCAGGGGGCTACGAGCAGTACTTC; CDR3aa: CASSITSAGGYEQYF
abundance: -; d_gene: TRBD1; j_gene: TRBJ1-5; v_gene: TRBV28; CDR3nt: TGTGCCAGCAGTTTTTCAGGGGGCTATAGCAATCAGCCCCAGCATTTT; CDR3aa: CASSFSGGYSNQPQHF
abundance: -; d_gene: TRBD1; j_gene: TRBJ2-3; v_gene: TRBV5-1; CDR3nt: TGCGCCAGCAGCTCGGGACAGACGATCACAGATACGCAGTATTTT; CDR3aa: CASSSGQTITDTQYF
abundance: -; d_gene: -; j_gene: TRBJ1-6; v_gene: TRBV28; CDR3nt: TGTGCCAGCAGTTTATCCCACAGGACCCTTGGGGCCCTCCACTTT; CDR3aa: CASSLSHRTLGALHF
abundance: -; d_gene: -; j_gene: TRBJ2-2; v_gene: TRBV5-4; CDR3nt: TGTGCCAGCAGCTTGGGACTCCGGGACACCGGGGAGCTGTTTTTT; CDR3aa: CASSLGLRDTGELFF
abundance: -; d_gene: TRBD2; j_gene: TRBJ2-1; v_gene: TRBV29-1; CDR3nt: TGCAGCGTTGGGTACGGGGGGAAAAACAATGAGCAGTTCTTC; CDR3aa: CSVGYGGKNNEQFF
abundance: -; d_gene: -; j_gene: TRBJ2-3; v_gene: TRBV20-1; CDR3nt: TGCAGTGCTCTAAGCGCAGATACGCAGTATTTT; CDR3aa: CSALSADTQYF
abundance: -; d_gene: -; j_gene: TRBJ2-2; v_gene: TRBV28; CDR3nt: TGTGCCAGCAAAGTCTACAGGGACACCGGGGAGCTGTTTTTT; CDR3aa: CASKVYRDTGELFF
abundance: -; d_gene: TRBD2; j_gene: TRBJ2-5; v_gene: TRBV25-1; CDR3nt: TGTGCCAGCAGTGACCCCTCGGCGAGCGGGAGAAGGACCCAGTACTTC; CDR3aa: CASSDPSASGRRTQYF
abundance: once; d_gene: TRBD2; j_gene: TRBJ2-3; v_gene: TRBV20-1; CDR3nt: TGCAGTGCTAGAGGGTTAGCGGGGGGAGTAGATACGCAGTATTTT; CDR3aa: CSARGLAGGVDTQYF
abundance: -; d_gene: -; j_gene: TRBJ2-7; v_gene: TRBV7-2; CDR3nt: TGTGCCAGCAGCCTAACCGGGACTGGGGACCACGAGCAGTACTTC; CDR3aa: CASSLTGTGDHEQYF
abundance: -; d_gene: TRBD2; j_gene: TRBJ2-6; v_gene: TRBV3-1; CDR3nt: TGTGCCAGCAGCCAAGCCTTTCTAGCGGAAAGCTCTGGGGCCAACGTCCTGACTTTC; CDR3aa: CASSQAFLAESSGANVLTF
abundance: -; d_gene: TRBD1; j_gene: TRBJ2-7; v_gene: TRBV7-9; CDR3nt: TGTGCCAGCAGCTTCGACAGGGGGTCTAACGAGCAGTACTTC; CDR3aa: CASSFDRGSNEQYF
abundance: -; d_gene: -; j_gene: TRBJ2-5; v_gene: TRBV7-3; CDR3nt: TGTGCCAGCAGCCTCTCCAAGGGTACCCAAGAGACCCAGTACTTC; CDR3aa: CASSLSKGTQETQYF
abundance: -; d_gene: -; j_gene: TRBJ1-1; v_gene: TRBV30; CDR3nt: TGTGCCTGGAGGGGAAGCGCTGAAGCTTTCTTT; CDR3aa: CAWRGSAEAFF
abundance: -; d_gene: TRBD1; j_gene: TRBJ1-2; v_gene: TRBV2; CDR3nt: TGTGCCAGCAGGAGGGACAGGGGATCGTTGGATGGCTACACCTTC; CDR3aa: CASRRDRGSLDGYTF
abundance: -; d_gene: -; j_gene: TRBJ2-3; v_gene: TRBV6-2/TRBV6-3; CDR3nt: TGTGCCAGCAGGGAGACTAGCACAGATACGCAGTATTTT; CDR3aa: CASRETSTDTQYF
abundance: -; d_gene: -; j_gene: TRBJ2-7; v_gene: TRBV7-2; CDR3nt: TGTGCCAGCAGCTGGGGGCGGCGACTTCAGCCTGGCGAGCAGTACTTC; CDR3aa: CASSWGRRLQPGEQYF
abundance: -; d_gene: -; j_gene: TRBJ2-5; v_gene: TRBV29-1; CDR3nt: TGCAGCGTCTCACCCAACCCTAACCAAGAGACCCAGTACTTC; CDR3aa: CSVSPNPNQETQYF
abundance: -; d_gene: -; j_gene: TRBJ1-5; v_gene: TRBV2; CDR3nt: TGTGCCAGCAGCCAATCCAATAGCAATCAGCCCCAGCATTTT; CDR3aa: CASSQSNSNQPQHF